Shown below are 15 T cell receptor beta chains from a single sample sequenced in a study of blood T cells in healthy people across ages. Primers used in a second PCR of about 7 to 11 cycles were a sample-barcoded 5' primer and a J-beta primer mix. A single record per CDR3 protein comes from TCRdb applying MiXCR to the 5' RACE reads. This repertoire shows hundreds of thousands of distinct CDR3 sequences, roughly 25% found once; its top ten account for just under 9.5%. These same data were also listed under a study on T cells of mothers and their children.

Sample: blood. Receptors originate from a boy aged 10-17 years in good health.

J is TRBJ2-7 and V is TRBV29-1; possibly TRBD1 for D (6 bases). Trimming left V 2 bases short and J 5 bases short, with 16 bases between. Germline V lookup: CDR1 SQVTM, CDR2 ANQGSEA. The length of the CDR3 is 14 residues. The CDR3 loop reads CSVEFAGVEHEQYF. CDR3 DNA sequence: TGCAGCGTTGAATTTGCAGGGGTAGAGCACGAGCAGTACTTC.

The rearrangement links TRBV5-1 to TRBJ2-5; TRBD2 matches 15 bases. The DNA end is a closer match to TRBJ2-1, so the J assignment may be wrong. Germline V gene data show CDR1 as SGHRS and CDR2 as YFSETQ. The CDR3 has 17 residues. The CDR3 sequence is CASSLGTSGGDYNEQFF. CDR3 bases: TGCGCCAGCAGCTTGGGGACTAGCGGGGGGGACTACAATGAGCAGTTCTTC.

The chain recombines TRBV7-2 with TRBJ2-2, with TRBD1 as a possible D gene (6 bases). Germline CDR1 is SGHTA and CDR2 is FQGNSA. There are 14 residues in the CDR3. V was trimmed by 7 bases and J by 4 bases, leaving 13 bases between them. The CDR3 DNA follows: TGTGCCAGCACCCTACAGGGTTTCACCGGGGAGCTGTTTTTT. This codes for CASTLQGFTGELFF.

The rearrangement joins TRBV6-2 or TRBV6-3 to TRBJ2-1, with D tentatively TRBD1 (5 bases). CDR1 and CDR2 from the germline V gene are MNHEY and SVGEGT. The CDR3 contains 16 residues. V was shortened by 3 bases and J by 10 bases, with 22 bases between the two germline ends. The CDR3 spells CASSYSIERGGWEQFF. CDR3 nucleotide sequence: TGTGCCAGCAGTTATAGTATCGAAAGGGGCGGATGGGAGCAGTTCTTC.

This clonotype was detected only a few times. Written as DNA, the CDR3 is TGCAGTGCTAGAGATAATAGCGGGACGACCACCGGGGAGCTGTTTTTT. Amino acid sequence: CSARDNSGTTTGELFF. The V gene is TRBV20-1, the J gene TRBJ2-2; TRBD2 matches 8 bases. The trim removed 0 bases at V and 4 bases at J, leaving 7 bases unmatched. The CDR3 has 16 amino acids. Germline CDR1 reads DFQATT; CDR2 reads SNEGSKA (reference sequence).

The DNA for the CDR3 is TGTGCCATCAGTGGGGGCCCCGCGAACACTGAAGCTTTCTTT. This gives the protein CAISGGPANTEAFF. This rearrangement joins TRBV10-3 to TRBJ1-1, with D tentatively TRBD1 (5 bases). The CDR3 extends over 14 amino acids. V lost 4 bases, J lost 1 base, and 10 bases lay in between. Looked up from germline, CDR1 is ENHRY and CDR2 is SYGVKD.

This clonotype was counted between two and nine times. J is TRBJ2-5 and V is TRBV5-1; no reliable D call. Trimming left V 0 bases short and J 0 bases short, with 9 bases between. The CDR3 length is 15 residues. The germline gives CDR1 SGHRS, CDR2 YFSETQ. The CDR3 is CASSLEFGDQETQYF. The CDR3 DNA reads as TGCGCCAGCAGCTTGGAGTTTGGGGACCAAGAGACCCAGTACTTC. Full variable domain (rest looked up from reference TRBV5-1 and TRBJ2-5): KAGVTQTPRYLIKTRGQQVTLSCSPISGHRSVSWYQQTPGQGLQFLFEYFSETQRNKGNFPGRFSGRQFSNSRSEMNVSTLELGDSALYLCASSLEFGDQETQYFGPGTRLLVL.

This clonotype was detected a few times. DNA of the CDR3: TGTGCCAGCAGCCAGCAAGGCGGCCCTCTAATAGATGGCTACACCTTC. Residues: CASSQQGGPLIDGYTF. The chain couples TRBV3-1 to TRBJ1-2; D is undetermined. The ends were cut back, 3 bases at V and 6 bases at J, with 20 bases in the middle. There are 16 residues in the CDR3. From germline, CDR1 is LGHDT and CDR2 YNNKEL (reference sequence).

The chain is built from TRBV12-3 or TRBV12-4 and TRBJ1-2; 7 nucleotides match TRBD1. The CDR3 is 14 amino acids. The ends lost 6 bases at V and 4 bases at J; junction bases unmatched: 8. The CDR3, as DNA: TGTGCCAGCAGACCACGACAGGGACTCTATGGCTACACCTTC. This translates into CASRPRQGLYGYTF.

The V call is TRBV28, the J call TRBJ1-1; D possibly corresponds to TRBD1 (6 bases). V was pared by 1 base and J by 7 bases, with 22 bases between. CDR1 and CDR2 (germline): MDHEN, SYDVKM. The CDR3 spans 17 residues. CDR3 sequence (DNA): TGTGCCAGCAGTTTATCTACCAACAGGGTGGGGGACGGTGAAGCTTTCTTT. Translation gives CASSLSTNRVGDGEAFF.

The chain employs TRBV7-2 and TRBJ2-4, with no clear D. The CDR3 sequence is 15 residues long. Germline CDR1 reads SGHTA; CDR2 reads FQGNSA. The V end was cut by 1 base, the J end by 0 bases, with 7 bases between. The CDR3 here is CASSLVSVAKNIQYF. DNA for the CDR3: TGTGCCAGCAGCTTAGTATCGGTAGCCAAAAACATTCAGTACTTC.

As DNA, the CDR3 is TGTGCCAGCAGCTTATCCTCCGCGGCAACCTACAATGAGCAGTTCTTC. It specifies CASSLSSAATYNEQFF. This sequence joins TRBV7-2 and TRBJ2-1; D is ambiguous. CDR3 length: 16 amino acids. Germline V lookup: CDR1 SGHTA, CDR2 FQGNSA. The V end was cut by 2 bases, the J end by 2 bases, with 13 bases between. The entire variable domain, with the rest obtained from reference TRBV7-2 and TRBJ2-1, is as follows: GAGVSQSPSNKVTEKGKDVELRCDPISGHTALYWYRQSLGQGLEFLIYFQGNSAPDKSGLPSDRFSAERTGGSVSTLTIQRTQQEDSAVYLCASSLSSAATYNEQFFGPGTRLTVL.

The chain employs TRBV7-9 and TRBJ2-7; D unclear. The CDR3 runs 15 residues. V gave up 4 bases and J gave up 2 bases, with 15 bases separating them. The germline V gene encodes CDR1 SEHNR and CDR2 FQNEAQ (reference sequence). CDR3 in DNA: TGTGCCAGCAGCTCCGGGCAGACGGCCACCTACGAGCAGTACTTC. It is translated as CASSSGQTATYEQYF.

This clonotype came up a few times. The chain recombines TRBV20-1 with TRBJ2-1, with 8 nucleotides matching TRBD1. With V trimmed by 4 bases and J by 4 bases, 9 bases remained unmatched. The CDR3 is made up of 15 amino acids. Germline V lookup: CDR1 DFQATT, CDR2 SNEGSKA (reference sequence). CDR3 in amino acids: CSANPGQGAYNEQFF. CDR3 sequence (DNA): TGCAGTGCTAACCCCGGACAGGGCGCATACAATGAGCAGTTCTTC.

This clonotype was seen a few times. The chain uses TRBV25-1 and TRBJ1-2, with D perhaps TRBD1 (5 bases). CDR1 is MGHDK, CDR2 SYGVNS, per germline. CDR3 size: 13 residues. Trimming stripped 4 bases from V and 7 bases from J, with 13 bases between. The CDR3 DNA reads as TGTGCCAGCAGTGCCGGACCTGGGGGTGGCTACACCTTC. As protein: CASSAGPGGGYTF.